This T cell receptor beta chain was identified during a study of T cells after posttransplantation cyclophosphamide. The germline CDR1 and CDR2 sequences are SGDLS and YYNGEE. The CDR3 totals 15 residues. The V and J ends lost 0 bases and 0 bases respectively, with 10 bases between them. Measured with immunoSEQ multiplex PCR; TCRdb has only the in-frame clones, and not every one. This sample has about 10,000 clones, with 85% to 95% found just once. Study-wide findings and caveats: Tissue-infiltrating T cells from skin or gut overlapped little with blood T cells. Recipient CMV seropositivity and CMV reactivation strongly tracked TRB clonality.

Peripheral blood was collected from the related graft donor on the marrow donation day. Cells defined as naive were viable CD3+CD4+ or CD3+CD8+ and CCR7+CD45RA+CD45RO-CD95-CD27+CD28+. Comments on this clone: Its specificity is not known.

The chain couples TRBV9 to TRBJ2-7; maybe TRBD1 (5 bases). Sequencing used naive CD8+ T cells sorted from PBMCs. This TCR was sampled from a man aged 25-45 years in good health and a related stem cell transplant donor. CDR3 sequence reads: CASSVEAGISYEQYF. In DNA form, the CDR3 reads TGTGCCAGCAGCGTAGAGGCAGGGATCTCCTACGAGCAGTACTTC.